These T cell receptor beta chains were read from a single sample in a study of blood T cell repertoires in COVID-19. Some clones are missing from TCRdb's copy, which holds only in-frame ones; the method was immunoSEQ multiplex PCR. This sample has around 370,000 clones; about 90% occur once, and the top ten carry nearly 6.5%. Sequencing input: peripheral blood. These receptors came from a woman aged 50 to 65 with COVID-19, enrolled during active disease. CDR3s include the opening cysteine and the closing phenylalanine or tryptophan. D genes are given only for firm matches. Not every row has a clone size; where given, it reads once, few, many or a size class.

j_gene | d_gene | abundance | v_gene | CDR3nt | CDR3aa
TRBJ1-2 | - | once | TRBV7-9 | TGTGCCAGCACCGGGGAGGGACACCTCTACACCTTC | CASTGEGHLYTF
TRBJ2-1 | TRBD1 | - | TRBV4-1 | TGCGCCAGCAGCCAAGATGGGGGACAGCGAAGAAATGAGCAGTTCTTC | CASSQDGGQRRNEQFF
TRBJ2-7 | - | - | TRBV7-8 | TGTGCCAGCAGCGGAGGGACTCTCTACGAGCAGTACTTC | CASSGGTLYEQYF
TRBJ1-6 | TRBD1 | - | TRBV30 | TGTGCCTGGAGTCCAGGACAGGGATTCTCACCCCTCCACTTT | CAWSPGQGFSPLHF
TRBJ2-1 | - | once | TRBV5-1 | TGCGCCAGCAGCTTCTGGCCTAGCTCCTACAATGAGCAGTTCTTC | CASSFWPSSYNEQFF
TRBJ2-3 | - | - | TRBV9 | TGTGCCAGCAGTGACTCCGGACTCACAGATACGCAGTATTTT | CASSDSGLTDTQYF
TRBJ1-2 | TRBD1 | - | TRBV5-1 | TGCGCCAGCAGCGGGAGACAGGGGGCTTACGAGGGCTACACCTTC | CASSGRQGAYEGYTF
TRBJ1-1 | - | - | TRBV19 | TGTGCCAGTAGTACCAAGGACAGAATGAACACTGAAGCTTTCTTT | CASSTKDRMNTEAFF
TRBJ2-7 | - | - | TRBV6-2/TRBV6-3 | TGTGCCAGCAGCTTGACAGGTAGCTCCTACGAGCAGTACTTC | CASSLTGSSYEQYF
TRBJ1-5 | TRBD1 | few | TRBV9 | TGTGCCAGCAGCCCTGGGGGACAGGGCTCTTCCAATCAGCCCCAGCATTTT | CASSPGGQGSSNQPQHF
TRBJ2-1 | TRBD2 | - | TRBV6-2/TRBV6-3 | TGTGCCAGCAGTAGTCCGACTAGCGGAATAACCTACAATGAGCAGTTCTTC | CASSSPTSGITYNEQFF
TRBJ1-5 | - | - | TRBV2 | TGTGCCAGCAGTGGAAGGACAAATAATCAGCCCCAGCATTTT | CASSGRTNNQPQHF
TRBJ2-7 | TRBD2 | - | TRBV18 | TGTGCCAGCTCACTCGGGACTAAGTCCTACGAGCAGTACTTC | CASSLGTKSYEQYF
TRBJ2-3 | TRBD2 | - | TRBV15 | TGTGCCACCAGCAGAGATCTAGGGGCTAGCGGTATCACAGATACGCAGTATTTT | CATSRDLGASGITDTQYF
TRBJ2-1 | TRBD2 | - | TRBV11-1 | TGTGCCAGCAGCTTCCTAGCGGGAGTCTACAATGAGCAGTTCTTC | CASSFLAGVYNEQFF
TRBJ2-7 | TRBD1 | - | TRBV29-1 | TGCAGCGTTTGGGACAGGGGCTACGAGCAGTACTTC | CSVWDRGYEQYF
TRBJ2-7 | - | - | TRBV9 | TGTGCCAGCAGCGTAGAGGTAGCGGACTACGAGCAGTACTTC | CASSVEVADYEQYF
TRBJ2-1 | - | - | TRBV5-4 | TGTGCCAGCTTGGGGGGGGCAGCCCCTCGGAATGAGCAGTTCTTC | CASLGGAAPRNEQFF
TRBJ2-7 | TRBD2 | - | TRBV6-5 | TGTGCCAGCAGCCGGGGACTAGCGGGAGGCTACGAGCAGTACTTC | CASSRGLAGGYEQYF
TRBJ2-1 | - | - | TRBV4-1 | TGCGCCAGCGGGAGCTCCTACAATGAGCAGTTCTTC | CASGSSYNEQFF
TRBJ2-7 | - | - | TRBV4-2 | TGTGCCAGCAGCCAAGGCCCGGACAGCTCCTACGAGCAGTACTTC | CASSQGPDSSYEQYF
TRBJ1-2 | TRBD1 | - | TRBV9 | TGTGCCAGCAGCGCATTGACAGGGTATTATGGCTACACCTTC | CASSALTGYYGYTF
TRBJ2-1 | TRBD2 | - | TRBV5-7 | TGTGCCAGCAGCTTGGGGGGTAGCGGGAGGGTCTTGTACAATGAGCAGTTCTTC | CASSLGGSGRVLYNEQFF
TRBJ2-5 | - | - | TRBV18 | TGTGCCAGCTCGCCCCAGGGCCTCGGGGAGACCCAGTACTTC | CASSPQGLGETQYF
TRBJ1-1 | - | once | TRBV6-5 | TGTGCCAGCAGCCGAGGATTGAACACTGAAGCTTTCTTT | CASSRGLNTEAFF
TRBJ1-1 | - | - | TRBV20-1 | TGCAGTGCTAGTTCCTACACTGAAGCTTTCTTT | CSASSYTEAFF
TRBJ2-1 | TRBD1 | - | TRBV7-9 | TGTGCCAGCAGCTCAGGGACAGGGAACCCCTCCTACAATGAGCAGTTCTTC | CASSSGTGNPSYNEQFF
TRBJ2-5 | - | - | TRBV7-9 | TGTGCCAGCACCTTTCGAGCGGAGCGGACGGGGTACCAAGAGACCCAGTACTTC | CASTFRAERTGYQETQYF
TRBJ1-5 | TRBD1 | few | TRBV29-1 | TGCAGCGTCGGACAGGGAAGCAATCAGCCCCAGCATTTT | CSVGQGSNQPQHF
TRBJ2-6 | - | - | TRBV2 | TGTGCCAGCAGTCTAGGCGTCCTGACTTTC | CASSLGVLTF
TRBJ2-1 | - | - | TRBV7-2 | TGTGCCAGCAGCGGGAGTCTAATCGATGAGCAGTTCTTC | CASSGSLIDEQFF
TRBJ2-3 | TRBD1 | - | TRBV24-1 | TGTGCCACCCGAGGACAGGCCACAGATACGCAGTATTTT | CATRGQATDTQYF
TRBJ1-5 | - | - | TRBV4-2 | TGTGCCAGCAGCCAAGAAGGCGGGAATCAGCCCCAGCATTTT | CASSQEGGNQPQHF
TRBJ1-6 | - | - | TRBV19 | TGTGCCAGTAGTATCAACTGGGACAAGAATTCACCCCTCCACTTT | CASSINWDKNSPLHF
TRBJ2-7 | - | few | TRBV9 | TGTGCCAGCAGCCTGTGGCCCTCCTACGAGCAGTACTTC | CASSLWPSYEQYF
TRBJ2-7 | TRBD2 | - | TRBV9 | TGTGCCAGCAGCGCGACCCTAGGGACTAGCGGGAGCTACGAGCAGTACTTC | CASSATLGTSGSYEQYF
TRBJ2-3 | TRBD1 | once | TRBV19 | TGTGCCAGTAGCTTCCGGGACAGCTTTTTTCCCATAACCGGAGATACGCAGTATTTT | CASSFRDSFFPITGDTQYF
TRBJ2-7 | TRBD2 | - | TRBV7-9 | TGTGCCAGCAGCTCCGGACTAGCGGGAGGGTACTACTCCTACGAGCAGTACTTC | CASSSGLAGGYYSYEQYF
TRBJ2-1 | TRBD2 | - | TRBV7-8 | TGTGCCAGCAGCCCGGGGACTAGCGGGTACAATGAGCAGTTCTTC | CASSPGTSGYNEQFF
TRBJ1-1 | - | - | TRBV29-1 | TGCAGCGTTGCCGATCCAGGGATTTGGGACACTGAAGCTTTCTTT | CSVADPGIWDTEAFF
TRBJ2-1 | - | - | TRBV24-1 | TGTGCCACCAGTGAGGATTCACGTGCGGGTGAGCAGTTCTTC | CATSEDSRAGEQFF
TRBJ1-1 | TRBD1 | - | TRBV6-5 | TGTGCCAGCACCCGGGGACAGGTGAACACTGAAGCTTTCTTT | CASTRGQVNTEAFF
TRBJ2-7 | - | - | TRBV7-9 | TGTGCCAGCAGCTTCCAGGGAGGCTACGAGCAGTACTTC | CASSFQGGYEQYF
TRBJ2-1 | TRBD2 | - | TRBV5-1 | TGCGCCAGCAGCCCCCGCGGACTAGCGGGAAACAATGAGCAGTTCTTC | CASSPRGLAGNNEQFF
TRBJ2-2 | TRBD2 | - | TRBV3-1/TRBV3-2 | TGTGCCAGCAGCCACGGACTAGCGGGATCCAACACCGGGGAGCTGTTTTTT | CASSHGLAGSNTGELFF
TRBJ2-7 | - | - | TRBV19 | TGTGCCAGTAGTATACCCCCAGGGGAGCAGTACTTC | CASSIPPGEQYF
TRBJ1-1 | TRBD1 | - | TRBV9 | TGTGCCAGCCGGAGGGGGCAGGGCTTGAACACTGAAGCTTTCTTT | CASRRGQGLNTEAFF
TRBJ1-5 | TRBD1 | few | TRBV25-1 | TGTGCCAGCAGGGGACAGGGTGCCAATCAGCCCCAGCATTTT | CASRGQGANQPQHF
TRBJ2-1 | TRBD2 | - | TRBV4-3 | TGCGCCAGCAGCGCGAGCGGGAGGGCCCTCGATGAGCAGTTCTTC | CASSASGRALDEQFF